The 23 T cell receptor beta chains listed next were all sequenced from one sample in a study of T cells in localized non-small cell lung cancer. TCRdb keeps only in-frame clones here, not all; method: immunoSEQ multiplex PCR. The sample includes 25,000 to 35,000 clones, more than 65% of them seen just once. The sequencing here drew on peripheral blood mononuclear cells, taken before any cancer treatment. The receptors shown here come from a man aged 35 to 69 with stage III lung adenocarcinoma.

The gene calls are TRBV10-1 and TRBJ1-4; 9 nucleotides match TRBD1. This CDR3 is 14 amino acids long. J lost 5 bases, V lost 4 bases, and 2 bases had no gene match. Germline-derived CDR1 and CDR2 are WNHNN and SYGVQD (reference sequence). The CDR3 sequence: CASSAGTGNEKLFF. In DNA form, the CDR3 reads TGCGCCAGCAGTGCCGGGACAGGGAATGAAAAACTGTTTTTT.

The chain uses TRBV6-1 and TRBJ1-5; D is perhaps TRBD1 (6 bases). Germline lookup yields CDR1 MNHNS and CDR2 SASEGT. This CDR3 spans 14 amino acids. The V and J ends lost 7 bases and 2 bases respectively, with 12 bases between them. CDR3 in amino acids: CASTGVQGNQPQHF. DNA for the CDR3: TGTGCCAGCACAGGGGTTCAGGGCAATCAGCCCCAGCATTTT.

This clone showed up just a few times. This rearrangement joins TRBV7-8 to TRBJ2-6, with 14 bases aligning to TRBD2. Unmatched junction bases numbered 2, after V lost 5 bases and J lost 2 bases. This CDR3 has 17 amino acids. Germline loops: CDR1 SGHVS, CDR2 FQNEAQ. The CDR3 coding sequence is TGTGCCAGCAGCGTGGGACTAGCGGGAGCTGGGGCCAACGTCCTGACTTTC. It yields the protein CASSVGLAGAGANVLTF.

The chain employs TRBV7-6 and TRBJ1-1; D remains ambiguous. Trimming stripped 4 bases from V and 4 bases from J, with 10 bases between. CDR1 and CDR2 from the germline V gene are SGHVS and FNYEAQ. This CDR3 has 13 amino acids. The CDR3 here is CASSSGSLTEAFF. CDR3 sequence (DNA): TGTGCCAGCAGCTCCGGTAGTCTCACTGAAGCTTTCTTT.

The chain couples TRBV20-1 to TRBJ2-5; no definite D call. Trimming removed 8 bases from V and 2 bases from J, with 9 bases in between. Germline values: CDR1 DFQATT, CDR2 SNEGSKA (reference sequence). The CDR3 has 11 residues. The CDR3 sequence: CSPRIQETQYF. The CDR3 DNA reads TGCAGTCCCAGGATTCAAGAGACCCAGTACTTC.

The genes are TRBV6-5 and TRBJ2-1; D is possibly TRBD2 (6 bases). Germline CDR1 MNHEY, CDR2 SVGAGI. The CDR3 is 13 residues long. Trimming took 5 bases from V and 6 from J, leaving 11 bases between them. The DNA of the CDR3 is TGTGCCAGCAGTCCCACCGGGAGCAATGAGCAGTTCTTC. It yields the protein CASSPTGSNEQFF.

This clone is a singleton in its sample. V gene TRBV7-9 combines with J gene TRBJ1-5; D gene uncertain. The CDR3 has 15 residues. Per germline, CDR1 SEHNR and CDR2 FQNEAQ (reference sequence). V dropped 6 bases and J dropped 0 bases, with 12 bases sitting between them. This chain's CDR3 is CASSPPGGSNQPQHF. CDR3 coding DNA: TGTGCCAGCAGTCCTCCCGGAGGTAGCAATCAGCCCCAGCATTTT.

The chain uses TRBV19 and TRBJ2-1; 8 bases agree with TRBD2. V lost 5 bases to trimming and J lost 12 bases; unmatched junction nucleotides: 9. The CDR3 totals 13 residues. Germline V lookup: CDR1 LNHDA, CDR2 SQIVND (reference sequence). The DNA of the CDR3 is TGTGCCAGTAGTTCCAGCAGTGCGGGGGGGCAGTTCTTC. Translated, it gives CASSSSSAGGQFF. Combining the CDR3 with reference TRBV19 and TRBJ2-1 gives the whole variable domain DGGITQSPKYLFRKEGQNVTLSCEQNLNHDAMYWYRQDPGQGLRLIYYSQIVNDFQKGDIAEGYSVSREKKESFPLTVTSAQKNPTAFYLCASSSSSAGGQFFGPGTRLTVL.

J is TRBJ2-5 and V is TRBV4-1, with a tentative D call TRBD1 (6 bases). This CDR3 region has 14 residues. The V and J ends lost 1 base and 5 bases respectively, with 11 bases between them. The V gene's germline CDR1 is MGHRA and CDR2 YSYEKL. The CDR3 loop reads CASSQGGQGETQYF. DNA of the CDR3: TGCGCCAGCAGCCAAGGAGGTCAGGGGGAGACCCAGTACTTC.

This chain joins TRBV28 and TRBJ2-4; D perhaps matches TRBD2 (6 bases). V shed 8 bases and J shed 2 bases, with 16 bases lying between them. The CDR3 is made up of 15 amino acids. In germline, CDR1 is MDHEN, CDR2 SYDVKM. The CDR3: CASASVGGTKNIQYF. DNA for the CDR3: TGTGCCAGCGCCTCCGTGGGGGGAACCAAAAACATTCAGTACTTC.

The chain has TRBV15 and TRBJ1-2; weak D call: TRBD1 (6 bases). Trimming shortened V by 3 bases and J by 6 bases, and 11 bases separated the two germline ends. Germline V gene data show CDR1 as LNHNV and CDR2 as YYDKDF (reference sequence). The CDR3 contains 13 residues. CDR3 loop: CATSSGRGNGYTF. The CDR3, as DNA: TGTGCCACCAGCAGCGGCAGGGGAAATGGCTACACCTTC.

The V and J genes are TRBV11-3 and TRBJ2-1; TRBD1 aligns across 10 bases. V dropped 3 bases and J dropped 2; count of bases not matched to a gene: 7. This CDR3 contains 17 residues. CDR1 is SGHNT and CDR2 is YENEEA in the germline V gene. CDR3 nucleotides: TGTGCCAGCAGCTTGGTTTGGGGGACAGGGGCCTACAATGAGCAGTTCTTC. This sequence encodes CASSLVWGTGAYNEQFF.

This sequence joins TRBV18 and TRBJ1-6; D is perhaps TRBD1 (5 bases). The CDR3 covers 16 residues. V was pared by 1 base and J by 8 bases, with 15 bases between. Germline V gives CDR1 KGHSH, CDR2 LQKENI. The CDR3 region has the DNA TGTGCCAGCTCACCACTCGCGACAGCACGAGATTCACCCCTCCACTTT. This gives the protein CASSPLATARDSPLHF.

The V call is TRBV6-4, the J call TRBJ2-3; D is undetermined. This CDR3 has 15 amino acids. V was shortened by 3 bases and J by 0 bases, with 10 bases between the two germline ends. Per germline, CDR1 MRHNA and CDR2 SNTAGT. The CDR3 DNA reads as TGTGCCAGCAGTGAAGCACCTAGTAGCACAGATACGCAGTATTTT. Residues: CASSEAPSSTDTQYF.

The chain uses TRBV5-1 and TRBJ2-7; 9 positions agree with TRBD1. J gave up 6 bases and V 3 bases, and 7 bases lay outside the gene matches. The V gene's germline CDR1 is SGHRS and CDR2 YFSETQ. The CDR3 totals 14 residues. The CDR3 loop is CASSYGQGTGEQYV. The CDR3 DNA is TGCGCCAGCAGCTACGGACAGGGGACGGGCGAGCAGTACGTC.

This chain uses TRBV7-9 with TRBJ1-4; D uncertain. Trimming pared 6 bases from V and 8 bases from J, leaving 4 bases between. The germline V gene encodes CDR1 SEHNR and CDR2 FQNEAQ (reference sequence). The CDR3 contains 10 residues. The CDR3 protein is CASSGEKLFF. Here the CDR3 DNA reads TGTGCCAGCAGTGGGGAAAAACTGTTTTTT.

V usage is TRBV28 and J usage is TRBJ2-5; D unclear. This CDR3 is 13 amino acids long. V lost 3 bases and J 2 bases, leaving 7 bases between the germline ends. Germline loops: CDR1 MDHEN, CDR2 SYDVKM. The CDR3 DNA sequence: TGTGCCAGCAGTTTTGACTTACAAGAGACCCAGTACTTC. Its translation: CASSFDLQETQYF.

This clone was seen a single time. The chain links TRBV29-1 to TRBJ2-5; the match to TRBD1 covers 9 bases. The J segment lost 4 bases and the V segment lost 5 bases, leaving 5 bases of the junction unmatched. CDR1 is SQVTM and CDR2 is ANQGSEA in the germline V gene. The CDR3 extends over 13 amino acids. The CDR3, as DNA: TGCAGCGTTCGGGACAGGGCGGGAGAGACCCAGTACTTC. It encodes CSVRDRAGETQYF.

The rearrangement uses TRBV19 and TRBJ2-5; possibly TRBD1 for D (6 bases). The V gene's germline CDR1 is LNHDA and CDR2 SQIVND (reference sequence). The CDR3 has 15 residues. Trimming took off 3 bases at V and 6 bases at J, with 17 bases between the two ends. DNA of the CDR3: TGTGCCAGTAGTATCTATCGGACAGAGGGTCAGACCCAGTACTTC. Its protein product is CASSIYRTEGQTQYF.

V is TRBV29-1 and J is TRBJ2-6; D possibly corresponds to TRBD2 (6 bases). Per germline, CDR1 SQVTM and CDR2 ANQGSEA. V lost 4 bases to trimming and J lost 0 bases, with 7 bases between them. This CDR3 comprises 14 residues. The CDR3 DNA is TGCAGCGTTGCGGAGGGCTCTGGGGCCAACGTCCTGACTTTC. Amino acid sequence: CSVAEGSGANVLTF.

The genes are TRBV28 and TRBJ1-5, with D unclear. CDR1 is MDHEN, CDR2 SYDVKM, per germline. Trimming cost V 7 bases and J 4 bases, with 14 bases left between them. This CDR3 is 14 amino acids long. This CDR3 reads CASTPGRMNQPQHF. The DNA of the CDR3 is TGTGCCAGCACCCCTGGACGGATGAATCAGCCCCAGCATTTT.

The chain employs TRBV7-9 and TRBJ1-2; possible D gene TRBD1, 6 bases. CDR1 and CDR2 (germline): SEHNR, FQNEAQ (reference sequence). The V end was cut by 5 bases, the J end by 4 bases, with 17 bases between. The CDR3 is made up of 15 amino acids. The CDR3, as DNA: TGTGCCAGCAGCCAACTTTCTGGGGGCCCCTATGGCTACACCTTC. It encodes CASSQLSGGPYGYTF.

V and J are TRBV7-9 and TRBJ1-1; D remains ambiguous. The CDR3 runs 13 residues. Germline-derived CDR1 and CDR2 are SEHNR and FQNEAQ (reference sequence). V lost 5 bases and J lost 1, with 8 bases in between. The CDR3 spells CASSVYWNTEAFF. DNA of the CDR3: TGTGCCAGCAGCGTATATTGGAACACTGAAGCTTTCTTT.